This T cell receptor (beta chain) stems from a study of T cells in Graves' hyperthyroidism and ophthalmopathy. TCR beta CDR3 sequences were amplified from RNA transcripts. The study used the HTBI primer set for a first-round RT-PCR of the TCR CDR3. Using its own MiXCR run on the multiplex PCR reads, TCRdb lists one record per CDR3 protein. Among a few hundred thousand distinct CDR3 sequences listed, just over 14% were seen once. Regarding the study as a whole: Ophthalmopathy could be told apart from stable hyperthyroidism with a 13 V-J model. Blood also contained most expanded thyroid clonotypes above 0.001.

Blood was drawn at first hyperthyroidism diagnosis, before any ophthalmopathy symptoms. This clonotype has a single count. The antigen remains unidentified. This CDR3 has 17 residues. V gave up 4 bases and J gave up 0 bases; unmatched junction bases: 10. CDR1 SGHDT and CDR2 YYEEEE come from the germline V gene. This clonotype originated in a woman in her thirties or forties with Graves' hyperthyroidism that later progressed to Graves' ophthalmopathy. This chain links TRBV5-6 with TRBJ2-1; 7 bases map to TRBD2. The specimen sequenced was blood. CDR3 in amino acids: CASSQTGTTHSYNEQFF. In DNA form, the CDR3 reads TGTGCCAGCAGCCAAACCGGGACTACTCACTCCTACAATGAGCAGTTCTTC.